The rows below give T cell receptor beta chains drawn from one sample of a study of cytomegalovirus exposure and HLA in healthy donors. The data were produced by immunoSEQ multiplex PCR, yet TCRdb's version contains in-frame clones alone and is incomplete. Recorded here are more than 85,000 clones; the top ten clones represent about 6%. Sample: PBMCs. The receptor source for this set is a girl under 18 in good health and CMV-seropositive. Both conserved end residues are part of each CDR3. The D gene is left open where the match is weak.

V gene	J gene	D gene	CDR3 DNA	CDR3 protein
TRBV11-3	TRBJ1-1	.	TGTGCCAGCAGCTTCCAGGCAAACACTGAAGCTTTCTTT	CASSFQANTEAFF
TRBV6-1	TRBJ1-1	.	TGTGCCAGCAGATATATAGGGGCTGAAGCTTTCTTT	CASRYIGAEAFF
TRBV9	TRBJ1-4	TRBD1	TGTGCCAGCAGCGTGGCGACAGGGACAACTAATGAAAAACTGTTTTTT	CASSVATGTTNEKLFF
TRBV6-5	TRBJ1-5	.	TGTGCCAGCAGCGGGGGAGGGAACAATCAGCCCCAGCATTTT	CASSGGGNNQPQHF
TRBV9	TRBJ1-2	.	TGTGCCAGCAGCGTAGAACAGTCACGCCTCTATGGCTACACCTTC	CASSVEQSRLYGYTF
TRBV28	TRBJ1-2	.	TGTGCCAGCAGCCCCGAGTCCTTCTATGGCTACACCTTC	CASSPESFYGYTF
TRBV6-1	TRBJ2-2	.	TGTGCCAGCAGTTCCGGACAGAAGAACACCGGGGAGCTGTTTTTT	CASSSGQKNTGELFF
TRBV5-6	TRBJ2-2	TRBD2	TGTGCCAGCAGCTCGGGGGGATTGAACACCGGGGAGCTGTTTTTT	CASSSGGLNTGELFF
TRBV4-3	TRBJ1-3	.	TGCGCCAGCAGAGAGGTTTCTGGAAACACCATATATTTT	CASREVSGNTIYF
TRBV4-2	TRBJ2-1	TRBD2	TGTGCCAGCAGCCAGGCCGCAGAACTAGCGGGGGGTCACTACAATGAGCAGTTCTTC	CASSQAAELAGGHYNEQFF
TRBV4-1	TRBJ2-1	TRBD2	TGCGCCAGCAGCCCTAGGACTAGCGCGGATGACAATGAGCAGTTCTTC	CASSPRTSADDNEQFF
TRBV7-2	TRBJ2-2	TRBD2	TGTGCCGGCAGCGGGGGGACCGGGGAGCTGTTTTTT	CAGSGGTGELFF
TRBV4-3	TRBJ2-5	.	TGCGCCAGCAGCCAAAATACCGGGAGTGAGACCCAGTACTTC	CASSQNTGSETQYF
TRBV7-9	TRBJ2-7	TRBD2	TGTGCCAGCAGGTTTAGCGGGGGACTAGGGTCCTACGAGCAGTACTTC	CASRFSGGLGSYEQYF
TRBV18	TRBJ1-6	.	TGTGCCAGCTCACCACGGGGGGGGGATAATTCACCCCTCCACTTT	CASSPRGGDNSPLHF
TRBV10-2	TRBJ1-5	TRBD1	TGCGCCAGCAGTGAGGGGACAGGGTCTCAGCCCCAGCATTTT	CASSEGTGSQPQHF
TRBV5-1	TRBJ1-1	.	TGCGCCAGCAGCTTGGCCTATCGGGGGGGCGGCACTGAAGCTTTCTTT	CASSLAYRGGGTEAFF
TRBV18	TRBJ2-2	TRBD2	TGTGCCAGCTCACCACCACGTCCCGGGGGGTTCCCCGGGGAGCTGTTTTTT	CASSPPRPGGFPGELFF
TRBV6-1	TRBJ2-5	.	TGTGCCAGCAGTGAATCGGCGGGATACCAAGAGACCCAGTACTTC	CASSESAGYQETQYF
TRBV30	TRBJ2-1	.	TGTGCCTGGACAATTGGAGGGGTTGGCTTCTTC	CAWTIGGVGFF
TRBV7-2	TRBJ2-7	TRBD2	TGTGCCAGCAGCCGATATACTAGCGGGGTCGACGAGCAGTACTTC	CASSRYTSGVDEQYF
TRBV7-3	TRBJ1-6	.	TGTGCCAGCAGCTTGGGACTCGGGTCACCCCTCCACTTT	CASSLGLGSPLHF
TRBV19	TRBJ1-1	.	TGTGCCAGTAGTATAGGGGGGGTCCCTGAAGCTTTCTTT	CASSIGGVPEAFF